The source of this T cell receptor (beta chain) is a study of shared clonotypes between healthy human individuals. It was across several immunoSEQ plates that each subset's genomic DNA was evenly split. Clones were sequenced by immunoSEQ multiplex PCR, and TCRdb holds only the in-frame ones, with some missing. The sample has 650,000 to 750,000 clones; about three quarters are singletons. Trimming removed 4 bases from V and 6 bases from J; junction bases left unmatched: 6. Germline assignment: CDR1 SNHLY and CDR2 FYNNEI. This CDR3 has 14 amino acids. The sample holds a few counts of this clone. Its antigen remains unidentified. Partitioning of CD4+ cells yielded a CD45RA+ naive subset and a CD45RA-negative memory subset. Points from the study as a whole: The small donor group covered limited genetic and exposure diversity. The sharing of roughly 5% of naive CD4 clonotypes was seen across several donors.

The J gene is TRBJ2-4, the V gene TRBV2, with 7 bases fitting TRBD2. The material sequenced was memory CD4+ T cells sorted from blood. As to subset: CD45RA-negative fraction. The TCR comes from a woman younger than 45 in good health. In DNA, the CDR3 is TGTGCCAGCAGTGTAGAGCGGGAAAGAAACATTCAGTACTTC. It translates to CASSVERERNIQYF.